These T cell receptor beta chains were read from a single sample in a study of blood T cell repertoires in COVID-19. Here immunoSEQ multiplex PCR was the method, and the copy in TCRdb shows in-frame clones only, minus some. The sample contains about 140,000 clones, about nine tenths of which appear only once. Input material: peripheral blood. These receptors all stem from a man aged 45-65 years with active or convalescent COVID-19. CDR3s include the opening cysteine and the closing phenylalanine or tryptophan. A D gene is named only where the DNA matches it firmly. Size tells how often a clone was seen (once, few, many) or the class of an expanded clone, and some rows leave it out.

J gene: TRBJ2-2; clone size: NA; V gene: TRBV12-3/TRBV12-4; D gene: NA; CDR3 DNA: TGTGCCAGCAGTGGGCCCCCCGGGGAGCTGTTTTTT; CDR3 protein: CASSGPPGELFF
J gene: TRBJ2-1; clone size: NA; V gene: TRBV19; D gene: NA; CDR3 DNA: TGTGCCAGTAGTATAGGGTGGAGCTCCTACAATGAGCAGTTCTTC; CDR3 protein: CASSIGWSSYNEQFF
J gene: TRBJ2-3; clone size: few; V gene: TRBV6-5; D gene: NA; CDR3 DNA: TGTGCCAGCAGTTACGGGCGTCTGGCAGATACGCAGTATTTT; CDR3 protein: CASSYGRLADTQYF
J gene: TRBJ1-4; clone size: NA; V gene: TRBV27; D gene: NA; CDR3 DNA: TGTGCCAGCAGACAGGGACGGGCCGTGAGTGAAAAACTGTTTTTT; CDR3 protein: CASRQGRAVSEKLFF
J gene: TRBJ2-3; clone size: NA; V gene: TRBV2; D gene: TRBD2; CDR3 DNA: TGTGCCAGCAGAGAGGGACTAGCCGGCGCAGATACGCAGTATTTT; CDR3 protein: CASREGLAGADTQYF
J gene: TRBJ2-1; clone size: NA; V gene: TRBV5-1; D gene: TRBD1; CDR3 DNA: TGCGCCAGCAGCTTGGCCGGATTATTTCGGACAGGGAGCCGCAATGAGCAGTTCTTC; CDR3 protein: CASSLAGLFRTGSRNEQFF
J gene: TRBJ2-7; clone size: NA; V gene: TRBV7-2; D gene: NA; CDR3 DNA: TGTGCCAGCAGCCTCCGCGCCGGCGGGGGCGTTAGTTCACAGGACGAGCAGTACTTC; CDR3 protein: CASSLRAGGGVSSQDEQYF
J gene: TRBJ2-3; clone size: NA; V gene: TRBV7-2; D gene: NA; CDR3 DNA: TGTGCCAGCAGCTCTGGTCCGGCGGCAAATACGCAGTATTTT; CDR3 protein: CASSSGPAANTQYF
J gene: TRBJ2-7; clone size: NA; V gene: TRBV2; D gene: NA; CDR3 DNA: TGTGCCAGCAACCCGGGCAGGGCGATCTACGAGCAGTACTTC; CDR3 protein: CASNPGRAIYEQYF
J gene: TRBJ2-3; clone size: NA; V gene: TRBV15; D gene: TRBD2; CDR3 DNA: TGTGCCACCCTAGGACTAGCGGGAGCGGGTACGCAGTATTTT; CDR3 protein: CATLGLAGAGTQYF
J gene: TRBJ1-5; clone size: NA; V gene: TRBV27; D gene: NA; CDR3 DNA: TGTGCCAGCAGTTTAAGGGGCTATAGCAATCAGCCCCAGCATTTT; CDR3 protein: CASSLRGYSNQPQHF
J gene: TRBJ2-1; clone size: NA; V gene: TRBV7-3; D gene: NA; CDR3 DNA: TGTGCCAGCAGCCGCTCGGGAGCGAACTACAATGAGCAGTTCTTC; CDR3 protein: CASSRSGANYNEQFF
J gene: TRBJ1-2; clone size: once; V gene: TRBV11-1; D gene: NA; CDR3 DNA: TGTGCCAGCAGCATGAACAGGGCTCCTAACTATGGCTACACCTTC; CDR3 protein: CASSMNRAPNYGYTF
J gene: TRBJ2-3; clone size: NA; V gene: TRBV7-2; D gene: NA; CDR3 DNA: TGTGCCAGCAGCTTAACCCCCAGGGCCACAGATACGCAGTATTTT; CDR3 protein: CASSLTPRATDTQYF
J gene: TRBJ2-3; clone size: NA; V gene: TRBV3-1/TRBV3-2; D gene: TRBD2; CDR3 DNA: TGTGCCAGCAGCCACAACGCGGGAGTAAGAGATACGCAGTATTTT; CDR3 protein: CASSHNAGVRDTQYF
J gene: TRBJ2-3; clone size: NA; V gene: TRBV27; D gene: TRBD2; CDR3 DNA: TGTGCCAGCAGTTTCGTCGGGACTAGCAGAGATACGCAGTATTTT; CDR3 protein: CASSFVGTSRDTQYF
J gene: TRBJ1-1; clone size: NA; V gene: TRBV5-5; D gene: NA; CDR3 DNA: TGTGCCAGCAGCTTGAGTCTAGCCGAGATGGCTTTCTTT; CDR3 protein: CASSLSLAEMAFF
J gene: TRBJ2-2; clone size: once; V gene: TRBV28; D gene: NA; CDR3 DNA: TGTGCCAGCAGCCCACCGGGTACCGGGGAGCTGTTTTTT; CDR3 protein: CASSPPGTGELFF
J gene: TRBJ2-7; clone size: NA; V gene: TRBV7-3; D gene: TRBD1; CDR3 DNA: TGTGCCAGCAGCTTAACAGGGACAGGGACCAACGAGCAGTACTTC; CDR3 protein: CASSLTGTGTNEQYF
J gene: TRBJ2-6; clone size: NA; V gene: TRBV2; D gene: TRBD1; CDR3 DNA: TGTGCCAGCAGTGGACAGGGTCTCCCCCTCTCTGGGGCCAACGTCCTGACTTTC; CDR3 protein: CASSGQGLPLSGANVLTF
J gene: TRBJ1-1; clone size: NA; V gene: TRBV5-6; D gene: TRBD1; CDR3 DNA: TGTGCCAGCAGCGTTGGGACAGCCACTGAAGCTTTCTTT; CDR3 protein: CASSVGTATEAFF